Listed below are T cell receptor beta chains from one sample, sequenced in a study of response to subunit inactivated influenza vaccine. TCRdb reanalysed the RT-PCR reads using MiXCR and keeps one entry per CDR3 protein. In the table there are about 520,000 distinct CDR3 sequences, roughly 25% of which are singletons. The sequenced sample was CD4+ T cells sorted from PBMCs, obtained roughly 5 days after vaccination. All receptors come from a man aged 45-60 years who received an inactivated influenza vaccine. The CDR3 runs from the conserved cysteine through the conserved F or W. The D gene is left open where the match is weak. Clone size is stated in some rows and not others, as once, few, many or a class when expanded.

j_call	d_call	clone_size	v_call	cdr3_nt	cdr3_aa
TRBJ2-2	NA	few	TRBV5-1	TGCGCCAGCAGCTTGGCGCTAAGATCCACCGGGGAGCTGTTTTTT	CASSLALRSTGELFF
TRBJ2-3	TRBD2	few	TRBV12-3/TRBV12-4	TGTGCCAGCAGAAAGCATAGCGGGAGTAGCACAGATACGCAGTATTTT	CASRKHSGSSTDTQYF
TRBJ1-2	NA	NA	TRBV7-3	TGTGCCAGCAGCTTAAATGGGGGGCAAGGCTACACCTTC	CASSLNGGQGYTF
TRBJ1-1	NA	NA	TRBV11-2	TGTGCCAGCAGCCCGCTACAGGGCATGAACACTGAAGCTTTCTTT	CASSPLQGMNTEAFF
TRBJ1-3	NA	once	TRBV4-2	TGTGCCAGCAGCCAAGTTTCAGGGGTCGGATCTGGAAACACCATATATTTT	CASSQVSGVGSGNTIYF
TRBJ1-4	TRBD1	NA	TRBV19	TGTGCCAGTAGTGGACACCCGACAGGGGGAAATGAAAAACTGTTTTTT	CASSGHPTGGNEKLFF
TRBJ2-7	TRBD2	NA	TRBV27	TGTGCCAGCAGCGGGAGGGCTGGCTACGAGCAGTACTTC	CASSGRAGYEQYF
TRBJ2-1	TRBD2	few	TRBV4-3	TGCGCCAGCAGCCAACCTAGCGGGGGGACCACCTACAATGAGCAGTTCTTC	CASSQPSGGTTYNEQFF
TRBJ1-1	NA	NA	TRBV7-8	TGTGCCAGCACCGAGGTTCGGGGGAGGAACACTGAAGCTTTCTTT	CASTEVRGRNTEAFF
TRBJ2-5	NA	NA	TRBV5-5	TGTGCCAGCAGCTTACGATCAGGGATCGGCGGGACCCAGTACTTC	CASSLRSGIGGTQYF
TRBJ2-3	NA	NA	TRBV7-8	TGTGCCAGCAGCGATCGTGTGGGTGGGCAGTATTTT	CASSDRVGGQYF
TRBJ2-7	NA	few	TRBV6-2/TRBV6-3	TGTGCCAGCAGTGATGGGACCGTCTACGAGCAGTACTTC	CASSDGTVYEQYF
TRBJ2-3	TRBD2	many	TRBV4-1	TGCGCCAGCAGCCAAGATTTAATAGCGGGGGGGATAAGCACAGATACGCAGTATTTT	CASSQDLIAGGISTDTQYF
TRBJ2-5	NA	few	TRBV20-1	TGCAGTGCTAGTGGGGGCGGGCCTCGAGCAGAGACCCAGTACTTC	CSASGGGPRAETQYF
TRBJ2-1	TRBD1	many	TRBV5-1	TGCGCCAGCAGCTTCCGGGACAGCTACAATGAGCAGTTCTTC	CASSFRDSYNEQFF
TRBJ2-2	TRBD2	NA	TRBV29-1	TGCAGCGTTGCGGTGGGGAGGGGAGGCACCGGGGAGCTGTTTTTT	CSVAVGRGGTGELFF